This TCR beta chain was identified during a study of T cell responses to AZD1222 COVID-19 vaccine. Whole-study results and caveats: Compared with day 0, the breadth and depth of the Spike-specific TCR repertoire rose significantly after two doses of AZD1222.

Points on this clone: Its antigen is still unknown.

Produced via immunoSEQ multiplex PCR; TCRdb's table is partial and in-frame only. This table holds around 120,000 clones, 70% to 90% found once. This CDR3 comprises 15 residues. With 7 bases clipped from V and 2 bases from J, the junction kept 8 bases outside the gene matches. Germline CDR1 reads MNHEY; CDR2 reads SVGAGI. The clonotype comes from an adult in good health. The gene calls are TRBV6-5 and TRBJ1-3; 7 nucleotides agree with TRBD1. Material: peripheral blood, obtained on day 0 of AZD1222 vaccination. The CDR3 is CASKGQGDPGNTIYF. CDR3 coding DNA: TGTGCCAGCAAAGGCCAGGGGGACCCTGGAAACACCATATATTTT.